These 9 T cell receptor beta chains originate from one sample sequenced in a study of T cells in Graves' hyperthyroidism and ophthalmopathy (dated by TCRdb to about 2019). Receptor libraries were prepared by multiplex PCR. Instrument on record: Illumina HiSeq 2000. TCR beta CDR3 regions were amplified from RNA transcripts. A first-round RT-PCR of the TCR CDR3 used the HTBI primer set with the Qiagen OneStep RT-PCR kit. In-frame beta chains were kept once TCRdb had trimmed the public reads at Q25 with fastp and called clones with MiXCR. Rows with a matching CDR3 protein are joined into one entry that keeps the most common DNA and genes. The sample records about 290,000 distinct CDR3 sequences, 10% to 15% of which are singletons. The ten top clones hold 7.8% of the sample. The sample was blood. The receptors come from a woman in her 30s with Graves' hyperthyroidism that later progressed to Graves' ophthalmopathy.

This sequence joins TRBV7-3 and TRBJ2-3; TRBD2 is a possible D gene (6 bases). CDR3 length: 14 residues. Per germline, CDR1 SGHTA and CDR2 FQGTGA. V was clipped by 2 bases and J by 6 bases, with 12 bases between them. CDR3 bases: TGTGCCAGCAGCTTAGACCAGGGAGGTGATACGCAGTATTTT. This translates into CASSLDQGGDTQYF.

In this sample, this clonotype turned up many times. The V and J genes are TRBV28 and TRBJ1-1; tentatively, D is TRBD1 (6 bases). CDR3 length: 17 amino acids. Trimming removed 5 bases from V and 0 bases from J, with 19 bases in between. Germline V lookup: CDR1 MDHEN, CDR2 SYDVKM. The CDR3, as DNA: TGTGCCAGCAGTCCGCGGACAGCGAACCTAATGAACACTGAAGCTTTCTTT. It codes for CASSPRTANLMNTEAFF.

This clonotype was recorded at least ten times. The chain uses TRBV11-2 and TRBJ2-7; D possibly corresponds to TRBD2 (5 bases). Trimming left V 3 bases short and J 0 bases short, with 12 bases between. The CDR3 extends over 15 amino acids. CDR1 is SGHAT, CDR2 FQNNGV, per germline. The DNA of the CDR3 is TGTGCCAGCAGCTTTCTCGAGGGTAGCTCCTACGAGCAGTACTTC. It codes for CASSFLEGSSYEQYF.

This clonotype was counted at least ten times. The CDR3 region has the DNA TGTGCCAGCTCACCCCCCGCGGGAAGAAAGGAGACCCAGTACTTC. Translated, it gives CASSPPAGRKETQYF. The chain combines TRBV18 with TRBJ2-5; D perhaps matches TRBD2 (6 bases). This CDR3 is 15 amino acids long. The V end lost 3 bases, the J end lost 5 bases, and 16 bases lay between the germline ends. CDR1 KGHSH and CDR2 LQKENI come from the germline V gene.

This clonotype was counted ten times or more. The CDR3 coding sequence is TGTGCCAGCAGTGAACTACTAGGGGCTGGCTACACCTTC. It encodes CASSELLGAGYTF. The V gene is TRBV6-1, the J gene TRBJ1-2; perhaps TRBD1 as D (5 bases). This CDR3 is built from 13 residues. The germline V and J ends were trimmed by 2 bases and 7 bases, with 11 bases remaining between them. CDR1 is MNHNS and CDR2 is SASEGT in the germline V gene.

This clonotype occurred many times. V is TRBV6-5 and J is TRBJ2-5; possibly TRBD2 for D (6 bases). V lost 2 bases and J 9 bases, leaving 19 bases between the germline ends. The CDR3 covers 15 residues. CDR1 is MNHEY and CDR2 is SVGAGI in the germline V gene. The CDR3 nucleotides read TGTGCCAGCAGTTACGCGGGACTGGCAAAACGGGCCCAGTACTTC. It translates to CASSYAGLAKRAQYF.

CDR3 region: CASSSMWQGVGGANVLTF. Written as DNA, the CDR3 is TGTGCCAGCAGTTCAATGTGGCAGGGGGTAGGTGGGGCCAACGTCCTGACTTTC. The V call is TRBV27, the J call TRBJ2-6; TRBD1 matches 7 bases. V trimming: 4 bases; J trimming: 3 bases; junction bases outside the gene matches: 12. The CDR3 is made up of 18 amino acids. In germline, CDR1 is MNHEY, CDR2 SMNVEV (reference sequence).

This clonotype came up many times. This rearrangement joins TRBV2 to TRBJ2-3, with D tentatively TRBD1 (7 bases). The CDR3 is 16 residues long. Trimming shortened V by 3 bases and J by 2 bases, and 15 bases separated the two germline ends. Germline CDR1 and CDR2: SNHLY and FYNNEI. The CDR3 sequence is CASSDWRGLFTDTQYF. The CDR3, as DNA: TGTGCCAGCAGTGATTGGAGGGGGCTGTTCACAGATACGCAGTATTTT. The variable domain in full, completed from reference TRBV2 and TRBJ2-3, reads EPEVTQTPSHQVTQMGQEVILRCVPISNHLYFYWYRQILGQKVEFLVSFYNNEISEKSEIFDDQFSVERPDGSNFTLKIRSTKLEDSAMYFCASSDWRGLFTDTQYFGPGTRLTVL.

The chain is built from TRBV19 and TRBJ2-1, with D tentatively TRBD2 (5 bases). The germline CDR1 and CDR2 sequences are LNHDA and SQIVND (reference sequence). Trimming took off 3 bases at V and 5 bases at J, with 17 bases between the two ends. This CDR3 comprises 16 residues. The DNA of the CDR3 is TGTGCCAGTAGTATGGTGATCGGGGTTCTCCACAATGAGCAGTTCTTC. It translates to CASSMVIGVLHNEQFF.